The T cell receptor (beta chain) under discussion was sequenced for a study of control samples from healthy donors and cancer patients. The assay was immunoSEQ multiplex PCR, and TCRdb's table has in-frame clones only and misses some. Its table records about 190,000 clones. The ends were cut back, 6 bases at V and 5 bases at J, with 17 bases in the middle. This CDR3 region has 14 residues. CDR1 is SGHDN and CDR2 is FVKESK in the germline V gene. The chain uses TRBV14 and TRBJ2-7, with D uncertain. This clonotype originated in a woman in her 30s in good health. Sequenced: blood. CDR3 in amino acids: CASRLGSWSDEQYF. The CDR3 coding sequence is TGTGCCAGCAGGCTGGGGTCATGGAGCGACGAGCAGTACTTC.